The rows below give T cell receptor beta chains drawn from one sample of a study of shared clonotypes between healthy human individuals. The protocol was immunoSEQ multiplex PCR, while the TCRdb copy is restricted to in-frame clones and leaves out a portion. The data show about 2.1 million clones, 80% to 95% seen once. Source material: naive CD8+ T cells from PBMCs. The receptors were gathered from a man younger than 35 in good health. Some clones in this sample may be carry-over from other donors' samples. The CDR3 runs from the conserved cysteine through the conserved F or W. Each record gives: V gene, clone size, D gene, J gene, CDR3 protein, CDR3 DNA. D genes are given only for firm matches. Clone size is not always given. Where it is, it says once, few, many or a class for expanded clones.

>TRBV12-5|NA|TRBD1|TRBJ2-7
CASGPRDRRFYEQYF
TGTGCTAGTGGTCCGAGGGACAGGCGATTCTACGAGCAGTACTTC
>TRBV9|NA|NA|TRBJ2-2
CASSVYDLNTGELFF
TGTGCCAGCAGCGTTTATGACCTCAACACCGGGGAGCTGTTTTTT
>TRBV9|NA|NA|TRBJ1-2
CASSVATPSQGGYGYTF
TGTGCCAGCAGCGTAGCCACTCCTTCTCAGGGTGGCTATGGCTACACCTTC
>TRBV7-8|NA|NA|TRBJ2-3
CASSLDGSTDTQYF
TGTGCCAGCAGCTTAGACGGCAGCACAGATACGCAGTATTTT
>TRBV7-9|NA|NA|TRBJ2-1
CASSLVASPSEQFF
TGTGCCAGCAGCTTAGTGGCGTCCCCCAGCGAGCAGTTCTTC
>TRBV7-9|few|NA|TRBJ1-5
CASSLGQGREWPQHF
TGTGCCAGCAGCTTAGGCCAAGGGAGGGAATGGCCCCAGCATTTT
>TRBV28|NA|TRBD2|TRBJ2-7
CASSPAGEGSYEQYF
TGTGCCAGCAGCCCCGCGGGGGAAGGTTCCTACGAGCAGTACTTC
>TRBV6-5|NA|NA|TRBJ2-1
CASSASGGRYNEQFF
TGTGCCAGCAGTGCCTCGGGGGGCCGATACAATGAGCAGTTCTTC
>TRBV6-5|NA|NA|TRBJ2-7
CASSYAPGWNYEQYF
TGTGCCAGCAGTTACGCGCCCGGCTGGAACTACGAGCAGTACTTC
>TRBV7-9|NA|NA|TRBJ2-1
CASRGGGNEQFF
TGTGCCAGCAGGGGAGGGGGTAACGAGCAGTTCTTC
>TRBV7-8|NA|NA|TRBJ1-1
CASSLDIGRPMNTEAFF
TGTGCCAGCAGCTTAGATATCGGGCGGCCAATGAACACTGAAGCTTTCTTT
>TRBV15|NA|TRBD1|TRBJ2-5
CATSTRTGQQETQYF
TGTGCCACCAGCACGAGGACAGGACAGCAAGAGACCCAGTACTTC
>TRBV11-2|once|TRBD2|TRBJ2-3
CASSLDRPSGSSDTQYF
TGTGCCAGCAGCTTAGATCGCCCTAGCGGGAGTTCAGATACGCAGTATTTT
>TRBV5-4|once|NA|TRBJ2-1
CASKTERNNEQFF
TGTGCCAGCAAGACGGAGCGGAACAATGAGCAGTTCTTC
>TRBV29-1|NA|TRBD2|TRBJ2-7
CSAAMASSGNSYEQYF
TGCAGCGCCGCAATGGCGTCTAGCGGGAACTCCTACGAGCAGTACTTC
>TRBV7-9|NA|TRBD1|TRBJ2-7
CASSGDRGHEQYF
TGTGCCAGCAGCGGGGACAGGGGGCACGAGCAGTACTTC
>TRBV7-6|NA|TRBD2|TRBJ2-2
CASSLAHGGFSGSWTGELFF
TGTGCCAGCAGCTTAGCCCACGGGGGATTTAGCGGGAGTTGGACCGGGGAGCTGTTTTTT
>TRBV9|NA|TRBD1|TRBJ2-3
CASSLHTGTGRLDTQYF
TGTGCCAGCAGCCTACATACGGGGACAGGGCGATTGGATACGCAGTATTTT
>TRBV7-9|NA|NA|TRBJ2-1
CASRGLNWLSEQFF
TGTGCCAGTCGGGGGCTAAACTGGCTCAGTGAGCAGTTCTTC